This TCR beta chain was recorded in a study of blood T cell repertoires in COVID-19. Overall study context: The origin of the acute and convalescent COVID-19 samples was the United States, Italy and Spain.

The cohort comprised adults aged roughly 18 to 95 years residing in approximately 25 US areas. The V end was cut by 2 bases, the J end by 4 bases, with 14 bases between. Germline V gene sequence: CDR1 MNHNS, CDR2 SASEGT. The CDR3 length is 15 residues. This table comes from immunoSEQ multiplex PCR, and its TCRdb copy is limited to in-frame clones, with some not included. Of about 300,000 clones listed, 80% to 95% are singletons. The origin of this receptor is a woman in her twenties or thirties who had recovered from COVID-19. The V and J genes are TRBV6-1 and TRBJ1-2; D unclear. Sequencing was performed on PBMCs or T cells enriched from blood (not recorded which). The CDR3 DNA is TGTGCCAGCAGTGAACACGAGGGCGCGGGCTATGGCTACACCTTC. Protein product: CASSEHEGAGYGYTF.